This TCR beta chain emerged from a study of T-cell memory formation after mild COVID-19. Overall study: Largely, TCR clusters stayed within a single donor.

Germline CDR1 and CDR2: SGHVS and FQNEAQ. Trimming shortened V by 1 base and J by 6 bases, and 13 bases separated the two germline ends. The CDR3 sequence is 15 residues long. The authors produced TCR alpha and TCR beta cDNA libraries with sample barcodes and UMIs by 5'RACE using constant-segment primers. MiXCR, applied by TCRdb to the 5' RACE reads, yields one record per CDR3 protein. The sample holds 360,000 or so distinct CDR3 sequences, 25% to 30% seen once. In its sample, this clonotype was seen a few times. V and J are TRBV7-8 and TRBJ2-1; either TRBD1 or TRBD2 may fit D (6 bases each). This clonotype was obtained from an adult woman who had mild COVID-19 (a few samples of this study predate the infection). Cell type and time point are not known. The specimen was PBMCs or a T cell subset sorted from them (not recorded which). The CDR3 nucleotides read TGTGCCAGCAGCTTAGAGGGGGGAGGCCCCAATGAGCAGTTCTTC. Protein sequence: CASSLEGGGPNEQFF. Supplemented by reference TRBV7-8 and TRBJ2-1, the full variable domain reads GAGVSQSPRYKVAKRGQDVALRCDPISGHVSLFWYQQALGQGPEFLTYFQNEAQLDKSGLPSDRFFAERPEGSVSTLKIQRTQQEDSAVYLCASSLEGGGPNEQFFGPGTRLTVL.